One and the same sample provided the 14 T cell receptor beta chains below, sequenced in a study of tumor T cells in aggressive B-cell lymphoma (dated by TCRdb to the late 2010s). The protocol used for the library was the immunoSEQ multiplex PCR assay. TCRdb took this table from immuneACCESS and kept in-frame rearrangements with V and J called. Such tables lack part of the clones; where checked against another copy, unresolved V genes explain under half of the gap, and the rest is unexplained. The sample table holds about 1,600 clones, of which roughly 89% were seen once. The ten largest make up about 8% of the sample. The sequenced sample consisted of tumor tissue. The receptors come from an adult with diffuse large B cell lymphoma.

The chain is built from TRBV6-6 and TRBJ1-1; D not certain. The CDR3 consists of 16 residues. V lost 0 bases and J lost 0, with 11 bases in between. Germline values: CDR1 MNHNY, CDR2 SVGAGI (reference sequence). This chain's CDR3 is CASSYSPGFMNTEAFF. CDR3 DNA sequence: TGTGCCAGCAGTTACTCGCCGGGATTCATGAACACTGAAGCTTTCTTT.

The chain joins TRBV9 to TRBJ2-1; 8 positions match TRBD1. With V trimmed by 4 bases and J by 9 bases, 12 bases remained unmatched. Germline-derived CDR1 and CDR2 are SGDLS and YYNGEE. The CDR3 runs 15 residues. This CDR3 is CASSPPWTGWSEQFF. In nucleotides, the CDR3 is TGTGCCAGCAGCCCTCCTTGGACAGGGTGGAGTGAGCAGTTCTTC.

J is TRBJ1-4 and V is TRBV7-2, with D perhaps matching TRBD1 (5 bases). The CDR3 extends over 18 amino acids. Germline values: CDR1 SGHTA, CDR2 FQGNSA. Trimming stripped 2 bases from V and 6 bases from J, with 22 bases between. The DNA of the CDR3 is TGTGCCAGCAGCTTATACGGGCAGGGCGGTAAGAAGGATGAAAAACTGTTTTTT. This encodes CASSLYGQGGKKDEKLFF.

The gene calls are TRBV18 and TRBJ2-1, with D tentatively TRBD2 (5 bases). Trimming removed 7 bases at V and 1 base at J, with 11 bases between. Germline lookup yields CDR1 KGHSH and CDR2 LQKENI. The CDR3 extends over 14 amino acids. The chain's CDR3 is CASYDSVSYNEQFF. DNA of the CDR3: TGTGCCAGCTACGATAGCGTTTCCTACAATGAGCAGTTCTTC.

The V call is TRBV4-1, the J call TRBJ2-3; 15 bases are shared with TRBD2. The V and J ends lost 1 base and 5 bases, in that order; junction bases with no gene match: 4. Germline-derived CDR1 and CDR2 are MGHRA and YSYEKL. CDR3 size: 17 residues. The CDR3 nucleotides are TGCGCCAGCAGCCAAGTCCCGGGACTAGCGGGAGGAGATACGCAGTATTTT. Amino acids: CASSQVPGLAGGDTQYF.

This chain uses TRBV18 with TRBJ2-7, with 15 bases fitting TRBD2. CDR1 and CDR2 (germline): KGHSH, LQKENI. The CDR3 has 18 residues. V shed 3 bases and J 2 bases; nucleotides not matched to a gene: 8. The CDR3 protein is CASSPGLAGGSYTYEQYF. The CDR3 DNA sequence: TGTGCCAGCTCACCCGGACTAGCGGGAGGGAGTTACACCTACGAGCAGTACTTC.

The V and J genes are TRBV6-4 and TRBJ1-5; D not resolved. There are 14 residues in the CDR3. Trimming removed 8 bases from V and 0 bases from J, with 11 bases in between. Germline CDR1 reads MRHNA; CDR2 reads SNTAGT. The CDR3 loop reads CASVRLPSNQPQHF. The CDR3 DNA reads TGTGCCAGCGTACGGTTGCCTAGCAATCAGCCCCAGCATTTT.

CDR3 region: CASSPNRGANTEAFF. The CDR3 DNA reads as TGCGCCAGCAGCCCCAACAGGGGGGCGAACACTGAAGCTTTCTTT. The rearrangement joins TRBV4-1 to TRBJ1-1; TRBD1 matches 8 bases. The CDR3 runs 15 residues. V gave up 4 bases and J gave up 1 base; unmatched junction bases: 5. The germline CDR1 and CDR2 sequences are MGHRA and YSYEKL.

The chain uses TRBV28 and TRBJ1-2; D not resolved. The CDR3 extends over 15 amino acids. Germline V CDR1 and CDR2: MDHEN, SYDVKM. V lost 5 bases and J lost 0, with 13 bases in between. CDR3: CASSPAGLTNYGYTF. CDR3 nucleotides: TGTGCCAGCAGTCCGGCAGGACTGACTAACTATGGCTACACCTTC.

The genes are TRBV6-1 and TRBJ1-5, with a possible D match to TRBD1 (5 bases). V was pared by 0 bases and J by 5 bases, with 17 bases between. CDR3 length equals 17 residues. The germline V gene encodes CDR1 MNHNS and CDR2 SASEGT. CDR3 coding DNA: TGTGCCAGCAGTGAAGCCCGATCAGGGTTAATATATCAGCCCCAGCATTTT. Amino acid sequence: CASSEARSGLIYQPQHF.

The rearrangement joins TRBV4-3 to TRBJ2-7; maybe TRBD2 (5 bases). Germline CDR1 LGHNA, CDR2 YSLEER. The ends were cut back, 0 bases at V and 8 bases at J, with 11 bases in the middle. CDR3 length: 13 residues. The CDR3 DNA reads TGCGCCAGCAGCCAAGACCGGACTCAAAAGCAGTACTTC. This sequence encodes CASSQDRTQKQYF.

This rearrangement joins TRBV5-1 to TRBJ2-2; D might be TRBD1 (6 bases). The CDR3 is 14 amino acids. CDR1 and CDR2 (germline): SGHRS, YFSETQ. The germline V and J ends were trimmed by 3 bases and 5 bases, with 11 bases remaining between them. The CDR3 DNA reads TGCGCCAGCAGCTCGACAGGATATACCGGGGAGCTGTTTTTT. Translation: CASSSTGYTGELFF.

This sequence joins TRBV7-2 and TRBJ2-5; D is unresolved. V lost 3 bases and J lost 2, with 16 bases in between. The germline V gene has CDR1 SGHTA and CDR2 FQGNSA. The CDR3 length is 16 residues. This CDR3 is CASSLYSYSLQETQYF. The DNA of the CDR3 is TGTGCCAGCAGCTTGTACTCATACAGCCTACAAGAGACCCAGTACTTC.

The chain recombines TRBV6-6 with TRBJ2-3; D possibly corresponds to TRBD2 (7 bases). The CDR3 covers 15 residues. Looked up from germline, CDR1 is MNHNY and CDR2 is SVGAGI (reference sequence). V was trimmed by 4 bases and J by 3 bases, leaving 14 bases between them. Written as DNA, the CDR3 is TGTGCCAGCAGTTCAGAGGGGGGGTGGACAGATACGCAGTATTTT. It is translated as CASSSEGGWTDTQYF.